These 13 T cell receptor beta chains originate from one sample sequenced in a study of shared clonotypes between healthy human individuals (dated by TCRdb to 2019 to 2021). Libraries were constructed by the immunoSEQ multiplex PCR assay. The table comes from immuneACCESS by way of TCRdb, which keeps in-frame sequences with V and J called. Part of the clones is missing from these tables; in studies checked, under half for an unresolved V gene and the rest for unknown reasons. A total of about 460,000 clones appear in this sample, roughly three quarters of them only once. The top ten clonotypes cover approximately 12% of the sample. Input material: PBMCs. These TCRs come from a woman aged 35 to 49 in good health. Some clones in this sample may be carry-over from other donors' samples.

This clone was counted once. A much larger clone sits a single nucleotide away, making a read error possible. The same CDR3 arises from other DNA sequences in this sample as well. The chain carries TRBV7-9 and TRBJ2-3; no reliable D call. Germline values: CDR1 SEHNR, CDR2 FQNEAQ (reference sequence). The V end lost 3 bases, the J end lost 3 bases, and 1 base lay between the germline ends. The CDR3 is 11 amino acids. This CDR3 reads CASSLTDTQYF. The CDR3 nucleotides are TGTGCCAGCAGCTTGACAGATACGCAGTATTTT.

Of note for this clone: Just one base apart from a much larger clone, this may be a read error. This chain connects TRBV4-1 to TRBJ2-7, with 11 positions matching TRBD1. Germline lookup yields CDR1 MGHRA and CDR2 YSYEKL. The CDR3 is made up of 14 amino acids. This CDR3 is CASSRGTGGYGQYF. In nucleotides, the CDR3 is TGCGCCAGCAGCCGAGGGACAGGGGGTTACGGGCAGTACTTC.

As regards this clone: A far larger clone is one nucleotide away, so this likely arose from a read error. The chain links TRBV7-2 to TRBJ1-2; 12 bases match TRBD1. From germline, CDR1 is SGHTA and CDR2 FQGNSA. V trimming: 4 bases; J trimming: 8 bases; junction bases outside the gene matches: 5. The CDR3 contains 14 residues. The CDR3 DNA is TGTGCCAGCAGCTATGGGACAGGGGGCCTGGGCTACACCTTC. It is translated as CASSYGTGGLGYTF.

This clone was found many times. The chain is built from TRBV28 and TRBJ1-5, with TRBD1 matching over 10 bases. V trimming: 6 bases; J trimming: 9 bases; junction bases outside the gene matches: 8. The CDR3 has 14 residues. From germline, CDR1 is MDHEN and CDR2 SYDVKM. The CDR3 DNA reads TGTGCCAGCAGCCCGGGACAGGGGATTAGGCCCCAGCATTTT. This codes for CASSPGQGIRPQHF. Full variable domain (rest looked up from reference TRBV28 and TRBJ1-5): DVKVTQSSRYLVKRTGEKVFLECVQDMDHENMFWYRQDPGLGLRLIYFSYDVKMKEKGDIPEGYSVSREKKERFSLILESASTNQTSMYLCASSPGQGIRPQHFGDGTRLSIL.

This sequence joins TRBV28 and TRBJ1-1, with 7 bases matching TRBD1. Germline values: CDR1 MDHEN, CDR2 SYDVKM. After removal of 5 bases from V and 3 bases from J, the junction contained 6 bases not matched to a gene. CDR3 length: 14 amino acids. CDR3 nucleotides: TGTGCCAGCAGTCCCGGACAGGCCTACACTGAAGCTTTCTTT. Its translation: CASSPGQAYTEAFF.

V and J are TRBV6-1 and TRBJ1-2; tentative D call: TRBD1 (6 bases). V lost 10 bases to trimming and J lost 2 bases, with 14 bases between them. The germline CDR1 and CDR2 sequences are MNHNS and SASEGT. CDR3 length: 13 residues. CDR3 amino acids: CATMNRANYGYTF. The CDR3 DNA reads TGTGCCACCATGAACAGGGCGAACTATGGCTACACCTTC.

V usage is TRBV4-1 and J usage is TRBJ2-1; 13 nucleotides agree with TRBD2. The CDR3 spans 14 residues. Looked up from germline, CDR1 is MGHRA and CDR2 is YSYEKL. Trimming at V came to 7 bases and at J to 7 bases, leaving 4 bases not matched to a gene. CDR3 in amino acids: CASTPGLAGNEQFF. The CDR3 DNA follows: TGCGCCAGCACCCCGGGACTAGCGGGAAATGAGCAGTTCTTC.

V is TRBV6-5 and J is TRBJ2-5; 10 bases agree with TRBD2. Trimming cost V 2 bases and J 4 bases; bases outside gene matches: 7. The germline V gene encodes CDR1 MNHEY and CDR2 SVGAGI. The CDR3 has 16 amino acids. The CDR3 bases are TGTGCCAGCAGTTACGGGCTAGCGGGAGTAGGAGAGACCCAGTACTTC. Its protein is CASSYGLAGVGETQYF.

The V and J genes are TRBV15 and TRBJ1-5; D call uncertain. The CDR3 loop spans 14 amino acids. Germline CDR1 is LNHNV and CDR2 is YYDKDF (reference sequence). The V gene lost 6 bases and the J gene lost 0 bases, with 9 bases spanning the gap. The CDR3 sequence: CATRVVDSNQPQHF. The DNA for the CDR3 is TGTGCCACCAGGGTGGTGGATAGCAATCAGCCCCAGCATTTT. The complete variable domain, with remaining parts taken from reference TRBV15 and TRBJ1-5, reads DAMVIQNPRYQVTQFGKPVTLSCSQTLNHNVMYWYQQKSSQAPKLLFHYYDKDFNNEADTPDNFQSRRPNTSFCFLDIRSPGLGDTAMYLCATRVVDSNQPQHFGDGTRLSIL.

This chain uses TRBV6-5 with TRBJ1-1, with D possibly matching TRBD1 (5 bases). CDR3 size: 14 residues. Germline-derived CDR1 and CDR2 are MNHEY and SVGAGI. The V gene lost 2 bases and the J gene lost 4 bases, with 11 bases spanning the gap. The CDR3 is CASSYAGLATEAFF. The CDR3 DNA reads as TGTGCCAGCAGTTACGCAGGGTTGGCCACTGAAGCTTTCTTT.

Remarks on this clone: Given a far larger clone just one base away, this is likely a sequencing read error. Distinct nucleotide sequences in the sample also encode this CDR3. This sequence joins TRBV7-9 and TRBJ2-6; D perhaps matches TRBD1 (5 bases). The germline V and J ends were trimmed by 9 bases and 4 bases, with 10 bases remaining between them. The CDR3 has 13 residues. The germline CDR1 and CDR2 sequences are SEHNR and FQNEAQ (reference sequence). CDR3 coding DNA: TGTGCCAGTGGACATCCCGGGGCCAACGTCCTGACTTTC. Its protein is CASGHPGANVLTF.

This clone was recorded only once. A read error is likely here: a far larger clone is one base away. The same CDR3 also results from other DNA sequences found in this sample. The chain combines TRBV29-1 with TRBJ1-1; D unresolved. CDR1 and CDR2 from the germline V gene are SQVTM and ANQGSEA. V lost 7 bases, J lost 8 bases, and 5 bases lay in between. This CDR3 region has 8 residues. CDR3 bases: TGCAGCGCCTCGGAAGCTTTCTTT. The encoded protein is CSASEAFF.

The chain couples TRBV15 to TRBJ2-2; no reliable D call. The germline gives CDR1 LNHNV, CDR2 YYDKDF (reference sequence). The CDR3 spans 17 residues. The germline V and J ends were trimmed by 0 bases and 1 base, with 12 bases remaining between them. DNA of the CDR3: TGTGCCACCAGCAGAGATTCGAGTGGGCTGAACACCGGGGAGCTGTTTTTT. This gives the protein CATSRDSSGLNTGELFF.